A selection of T cell receptor beta chains follows, all from one sample in a study of post-analysis software for immune sequencing data. TCRdb processed the PCR reads anew with MiXCR; each CDR3 protein has one entry. The table shows hundreds of thousands of distinct CDR3 sequences, with approximately 60% occurring only once. What was sequenced was blood. These receptors all come from a girl aged 2 to 9 with multiple sclerosis. Both conserved end residues are part of each CDR3. The D gene is left open where the match is weak. The size of a clone is reported for some rows only, either as once, few or many, or as a class for expanded clones.

J | size | V | D | CDR3 | DNA
TRBJ2-1 | . | TRBV7-3 | TRBD2 | CASSFDGGRYNEQFF | TGTGCCAGCAGCTTTGATGGCGGGAGGTACAATGAGCAGTTCTTC
TRBJ2-5 | . | TRBV7-3 | . | CANDGQMGQETQYF | TGTGCCAACGACGGGCAGATGGGCCAAGAGACCCAGTACTTC
TRBJ1-5 | . | TRBV20-1 | . | CSAGSSLTNQPQHF | TGCAGTGCTGGTTCCTCACTTACCAATCAGCCCCAGCATTTT
TRBJ2-7 | few | TRBV7-6 | . | CASSLIGSYEQYF | TGTGCCAGCAGCTTAATTGGTTCCTACGAGCAGTACTTC
TRBJ2-3 | few | TRBV5-5 | TRBD1 | CASSLDGRGTDTQYF | TGTGCCAGCAGTTTGGACGGCAGGGGGACAGATACGCAGTATTTT
TRBJ2-1 | . | TRBV10-2 | . | CASSDFPGESYNEQFF | TGCGCCAGCAGTGATTTTCCCGGGGAATCCTACAATGAGCAGTTCTTC
TRBJ2-5 | . | TRBV7-9 | TRBD2 | CASSLVSREGRETQYF | TGTGCCAGCAGCTTAGTTTCGCGGGAGGGCCGGGAGACCCAGTACTTC
TRBJ1-2 | . | TRBV29-1 | . | CSAATANYGYTF | TGCAGCGCCGCGACGGCAAACTATGGCTACACCTTC
TRBJ2-3 | few | TRBV7-6 | TRBD2 | CASSLVSSGDTQYF | TGTGCCAGCAGCTTAGTTTCTAGCGGGGATACGCAGTATTTT
TRBJ1-2 | few | TRBV29-1 | . | CSVGGVRAYGYTF | TGCAGCGTTGGGGGGGTTCGGGCCTATGGCTACACCTTC
TRBJ2-1 | . | TRBV7-8 | TRBD2 | CASSLVSGGAHEQFF | TGTGCCAGCAGCTTAGTTAGCGGGGGGGCCCATGAGCAGTTCTTC
TRBJ2-5 | . | TRBV7-2 | TRBD1 | CASSGGPGQTRGTQYF | TGTGCCAGCAGCGGAGGTCCGGGACAGACTCGCGGGACCCAGTACTTC
TRBJ1-6 | . | TRBV12-3/TRBV12-4 | . | CASSLRDTAYGPLHF | TGTGCCAGCAGTTTACGTGACACGGCATATGGGCCCCTCCACTTT
TRBJ2-1 | . | TRBV5-4 | . | CASRGLSGSYNEQFF | TGTGCCAGCAGGGGCCTGAGCGGCTCCTACAATGAGCAGTTCTTC
TRBJ2-7 | . | TRBV7-6 | . | CASSLAGDGTYEQYF | TGTGCCAGCAGCTTAGCGGGGGACGGTACCTACGAGCAGTACTTC
TRBJ2-5 | . | TRBV6-5 | . | CASSYSRGYQETQYF | TGTGCCAGCAGTTACTCGAGAGGTTACCAAGAGACCCAGTACTTC
TRBJ2-7 | . | TRBV5-1 | . | CASSPLGIRGLMSEQYF | TGCGCCAGCAGTCCACTTGGGATCAGGGGTCTGATGAGCGAGCAGTACTTC
TRBJ2-1 | . | TRBV15 | TRBD2 | CATRTSGSRQFF | TGTGCCACCCGGACTAGCGGGAGCCGCCAGTTCTTC
TRBJ2-1 | few | TRBV5-1 | TRBD2 | CASSLYERGDHNEQFF | TGCGCCAGCAGCTTGTACGAGCGGGGGGACCACAATGAGCAGTTCTTC
TRBJ1-5 | . | TRBV12-3/TRBV12-4 | . | CASRSQGGGNQPQHF | TGTGCCAGCAGGTCTCAGGGAGGAGGCAATCAGCCCCAGCATTTT
TRBJ2-1 | . | TRBV7-6 | TRBD2 | CASSLGTSGVDEQFF | TGTGCCAGCAGCTTAGGAACTAGCGGGGTAGATGAGCAGTTCTTC
TRBJ2-7 | . | TRBV6-2/TRBV6-3 | . | CASSPRQVGYEQYF | TGTGCCAGCAGCCCGCGACAGGTGGGTTACGAGCAGTACTTC
TRBJ1-2 | . | TRBV6-2/TRBV6-3 | . | CASSYTRTDYGYTF | TGTGCCAGCAGTTACACTAGGACGGACTATGGCTACACCTTC
TRBJ2-3 | . | TRBV27 | TRBD2 | CASSPYGLVSDTQYF | TGTGCCAGCAGTCCCTATGGACTAGTTTCAGATACGCAGTATTTT
TRBJ1-2 | few | TRBV6-1 | TRBD1 | CASSEKGAVYGYTF | TGTGCCAGCAGTGAAAAGGGGGCGGTCTATGGCTACACCTTC
TRBJ1-1 | once | TRBV12-3/TRBV12-4 | TRBD1 | CASSSNRGRGEAFF | TGTGCCAGCAGTTCCAACAGGGGGCGGGGTGAAGCTTTCTTT
TRBJ2-1 | . | TRBV11-3 | TRBD1 | CASSDRDRGRHEQFF | TGTGCCAGCTCCGACCGGGACAGGGGACGGCATGAGCAGTTCTTC
TRBJ2-1 | . | TRBV5-1 | TRBD2 | CASSSRTSDNEQFF | TGCGCCAGCAGCTCCCGGACTAGCGACAATGAGCAGTTCTTC
TRBJ2-1 | . | TRBV11-2 | . | CASSLDSMATYNEQFF | TGTGCCAGCAGCTTAGATAGCATGGCGACCTACAATGAGCAGTTCTTC
TRBJ2-2 | . | TRBV12-3/TRBV12-4 | . | CASSLEGIGTGELFF | TGTGCCAGCAGTTTAGAGGGGATTGGCACCGGGGAGCTGTTTTTT
TRBJ2-7 | . | TRBV6-1 | . | CASSERGPQYF | TGTGCCAGCAGTGAACGGGGGCCGCAGTACTTC
TRBJ2-7 | . | TRBV15 | TRBD1 | CATSREWGTGQGAWYEQYF | TGTGCCACCAGCAGAGAATGGGGCACGGGACAGGGGGCTTGGTACGAGCAGTACTTC
TRBJ2-7 | few | TRBV14 | . | CASSQDVISYEQYF | TGTGCCAGCAGCCAAGACGTCATTAGCTACGAGCAGTACTTC
TRBJ2-3 | . | TRBV29-1 | . | CSVIRGGGATDTQYF | TGCAGCGTAATCCGGGGCGGCGGAGCAACAGATACGCAGTATTTT
TRBJ1-2 | . | TRBV7-2 | . | CASSLVGDSNGYTF | TGTGCCAGCAGCTTAGTGGGAGACAGTAACGGCTACACCTTC